Below are 12 T cell receptor beta chains sequenced from a single sample in a study of T-cell memory formation after mild COVID-19. TCRdb re-derived calls from the 5' RACE reads in MiXCR, one entry per CDR3 protein. There are under 450,000 distinct CDR3 sequences in the sample; approximately 22% occur only once, and under 25% lies in the top ten. The source material was PBMCs or a T cell subset sorted from them (not recorded which). The receptor set was obtained from a man between 18 and 35 years old who had mild COVID-19 (a few samples of this study predate the infection). Cell type and time point are not known.

The rearrangement links TRBV5-6 to TRBJ2-3; possible D gene TRBD1, 6 bases. Germline values: CDR1 SGHDT, CDR2 YYEEEE. The V gene lost 4 bases and the J gene lost 0 bases, with 15 bases spanning the gap. CDR3 size: 16 residues. CDR3 nucleotides: TGTGCCAGCAGCGACCCCAGGGGATATAGCACAGATACGCAGTATTTT. Translated: CASSDPRGYSTDTQYF.

This clonotype was recorded a few times. This rearrangement joins TRBV7-9 to TRBJ2-6, with 10 bases fitting TRBD1. The CDR3 extends over 17 amino acids. Germline V gene data show CDR1 as SEHNR and CDR2 as FQNEAQ (reference sequence). V gave up 5 bases and J gave up 0 bases; unmatched junction bases: 4. The CDR3 nucleotides read TGTGCCAGCAGCCGGGGACAGGGGCACTCTGGGGCCAACGTCCTGACTTTC. It encodes CASSRGQGHSGANVLTF.

The J gene is TRBJ2-3, the V gene TRBV5-1, with D possibly being TRBD2 (7 bases). The CDR3 totals 15 residues. CDR1 and CDR2 from the germline V gene are SGHRS and YFSETQ. V was clipped by 4 bases and J by 4 bases, with 16 bases between them. As DNA, the CDR3 is TGCGCCAGCAGCCTCGAGGGGGGGGGCGCAGATACGCAGTATTTT. Translating it yields CASSLEGGGADTQYF.

This clonotype was detected a few times. The chain couples TRBV27 to TRBJ1-6; 9 nucleotides match TRBD1. This CDR3 comprises 14 residues. After removal of 6 bases from V and 10 bases from J, the junction contained 7 bases not matched to a gene. CDR1 is MNHEY, CDR2 SMNVEV, per germline (reference sequence). The CDR3 reads CASSTQGADSPLHF. For the CDR3, the DNA is TGTGCCAGCAGCACACAGGGGGCCGACTCACCCCTCCACTTT.

This clonotype occurred many times. V is TRBV7-2 and J is TRBJ2-5; no reliable D call. The V end was cut by 4 bases, the J end by 5 bases, with 14 bases between. Germline V gene data show CDR1 as SGHTA and CDR2 as FQGNSA. The CDR3 contains 14 residues. CDR3 residues: CASSSTRAWETQYF. CDR3 DNA sequence: TGTGCCAGCAGCTCTACCAGAGCTTGGGAGACCCAGTACTTC.

This clonotype was seen only a few times. V is TRBV14 and J is TRBJ2-1; D gene ambiguous. CDR1 and CDR2 from the germline V gene are SGHDN and FVKESK. This CDR3 is built from 16 residues. V was shortened by 1 base and J by 0 bases, with 10 bases between the two germline ends. CDR3 in amino acids: CASSQVGLLSYNEQFF. CDR3 in DNA: TGTGCCAGCAGCCAAGTGGGCCTGCTCTCCTACAATGAGCAGTTCTTC.

In its sample, this clonotype was seen a few times. CDR3 region: CASSYLAGSDTQYF. The DNA of the CDR3 is TGTGCCAGCAGTTACCTCGCGGGGTCAGATACGCAGTATTTT. The chain is built from TRBV6-5 and TRBJ2-3; D may be TRBD2 (6 bases). The germline V gene encodes CDR1 MNHEY and CDR2 SVGAGI. The CDR3 has 14 amino acids. With 2 bases removed from V and 4 bases from J, the gap between germline ends came to 10 bases.

The rearrangement links TRBV7-3 to TRBJ2-1, with 11 bases lining up with TRBD2. The CDR3 length is 16 residues. Trimming took 5 bases from V and 3 from J; bases not matched to a gene: 6. CDR1 is SGHTA, CDR2 FQGTGA, per germline. CDR3 amino acids: CASSVYGTSGYNEQFF. Written as DNA, the CDR3 is TGTGCCAGCAGCGTATACGGGACTAGCGGCTACAATGAGCAGTTCTTC.

This clonotype was seen repeatedly, ten times or more. Compared with germline, one end of the junction differs, possibly owing to a read error. The chain has TRBV5-1 and TRBJ1-5, with D hard to call. The CDR3 sequence is 13 residues long. The V gene's germline CDR1 is SGHRS and CDR2 YFSETQ. CDR3 nucleotide sequence: TGTGCCAGCAGCTTAGTGGGGAATCAGCCCCAGCATTTT. It is translated as CASSLVGNQPQHF.

The table lists this clonotype with many counts. This rearrangement joins TRBV6-1 to TRBJ2-5; D may correspond to TRBD1 or TRBD2 (6 bases each). The CDR3 is 15 residues long. The germline CDR1 and CDR2 sequences are MNHNS and SASEGT. Trimming left V 2 bases short and J 5 bases short, with 15 bases between. The CDR3 sequence is CASSEIPGAWETQYF. CDR3 DNA: TGTGCCAGCAGTGAAATCCCGGGGGCGTGGGAGACCCAGTACTTC.

This clonotype was detected only a few times. The rearrangement links TRBV27 to TRBJ2-7; TRBD2 might be the D (6 bases). V dropped 3 bases and J dropped 0 bases, with 21 bases sitting between them. Germline CDR1 MNHEY, CDR2 SMNVEV (reference sequence). This CDR3 comprises 18 residues. Here the CDR3 DNA reads TGTGCCAGCAGTTTCGGTCCCCCTAGCGTGGCGTCCTCCTACGAGCAGTACTTC. Translating it yields CASSFGPPSVASSYEQYF.

This clonotype was seen repeatedly, ten times or more. The chain employs TRBV7-8 and TRBJ2-3, with 8 bases that match TRBD1. J was trimmed by 6 bases and V by 7 bases; bases with no gene match: 6. The CDR3 consists of 13 residues. Germline V gene sequence: CDR1 SGHVS, CDR2 FQNEAQ. The CDR3 loop is CASNSGGGDTQYF. In nucleotides, the CDR3 is TGTGCCAGCAACTCAGGGGGCGGGGATACGCAGTATTTT.